This T cell receptor (beta chain) is from a study of human T cells and chemical hapten exposure. The time point denotes: patch test 1, 2 weeks after DPC sensitization. Treatment: therapeutic diphenylcyclopropenone sensitization with weekly scalp DPC. This clonotype has ten or more counts. MiXCR was run by TCRdb on the RACE reads, yielding one entry per CDR3 protein. Of approximately 350,000 distinct CDR3 sequences listed, around 7% are singletons. Germline V lookup: CDR1 LNHNV, CDR2 YYDKDF (reference sequence). CDR3 length equals 15 residues. Unmatched junction bases numbered 2, after V lost 1 base and J lost 4 bases.

The sequences come from whole blood, collected in connection with sensitization to the hapten diphenylcyclopropenone (DPC). The chain is built from TRBV15 and TRBJ2-1; 9 positions match TRBD2. This clonotype originated in a woman between 18 and 30 years old with alopecia areata. Some clones in this sample may be carry-over from other donors' samples. Written as DNA, the CDR3 is TGTGCCACCAGCAGAGCGCGGGGGGGATACAATGAGCAGTTCTTC. It specifies CATSRARGGYNEQFF. The full variable domain, with the rest looked up from reference TRBV15 and TRBJ2-1, is DAMVIQNPRYQVTQFGKPVTLSCSQTLNHNVMYWYQQKSSQAPKLLFHYYDKDFNNEADTPDNFQSRRPNTSFCFLDIRSPGLGDTAMYLCATSRARGGYNEQFFGPGTRLTVL.